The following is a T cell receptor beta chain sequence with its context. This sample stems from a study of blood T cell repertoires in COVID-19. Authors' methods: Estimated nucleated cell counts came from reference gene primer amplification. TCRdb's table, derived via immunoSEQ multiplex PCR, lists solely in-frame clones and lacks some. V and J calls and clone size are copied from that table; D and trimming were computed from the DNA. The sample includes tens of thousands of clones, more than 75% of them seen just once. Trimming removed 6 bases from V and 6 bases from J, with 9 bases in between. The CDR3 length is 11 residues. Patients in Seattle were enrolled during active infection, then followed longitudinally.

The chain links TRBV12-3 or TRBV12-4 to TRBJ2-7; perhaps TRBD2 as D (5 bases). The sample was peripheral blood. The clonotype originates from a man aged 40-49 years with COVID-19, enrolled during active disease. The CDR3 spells CASRLGSEQYF. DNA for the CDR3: TGTGCCAGCAGACTAGGGTCCGAGCAGTACTTC.